Detailed here is one TCR beta chain. This record belongs to a study of CD8 T cells in Susac syndrome. Reverse transcription of roughly 0.45 to 1 ug RNA used random hexamers. TCRdb processed the immunoSEQ multiplex PCR reads anew with MiXCR; each CDR3 protein has one entry. This table has under 200,000 distinct CDR3 sequences, around 94% appearing once. Between the trimmed V and J ends, which lost 2 bases and 6 bases, there was a span of 14 bases. The germline gives CDR1 SGDLS, CDR2 YYNGEE. This CDR3 has 15 amino acids. The gene calls are TRBV9 and TRBJ2-2; D assignment may be TRBD1 or TRBD2 (6 bases each). The sequenced sample was CD4+ T cells from PBMCs. The sequence was obtained from a human donor in good health. The CDR3 is CASSVDGGHSGELFF. The CDR3 DNA follows: TGTGCCAGCAGCGTGGACGGGGGCCACTCCGGGGAGCTGTTTTTT.